These 24 T cell receptor beta chains originate from one sample sequenced in a study of human T cells and chemical hapten exposure. Sample time point: pre-sensitization, week 0. Noted treatment: therapeutic diphenylcyclopropenone sensitization with weekly scalp DPC. TCRdb itself ran the RACE reads through MiXCR, one entry per CDR3 protein. The sample lists 150,000 to 200,000 distinct CDR3 sequences, roughly 30% occurring once. The specimen was whole blood, collected in connection with sensitization to the hapten diphenylcyclopropenone (DPC). These receptors were obtained from a woman aged 25 to 39 with alopecia areata. Some clones in this sample may be carry-over from other donors' samples.

The V call is TRBV6-2 or TRBV6-3, the J call TRBJ2-1; a possible D gene is TRBD2 (6 bases). V lost 5 bases and J 6 bases, leaving 17 bases between the germline ends. The CDR3 has 15 amino acids. CDR1 is MNHEY, CDR2 SVGEGT, per germline. The CDR3 sequence is CASSNPAGLLNEQFF. The DNA of the CDR3 is TGTGCCAGCAGTAACCCCGCGGGACTTCTCAATGAGCAGTTCTTC.

The chain links TRBV6-4 to TRBJ2-7; 10 bases align to TRBD1. J lost 7 bases, V lost 0 bases, and 9 bases had no gene match. The CDR3 spans 16 residues. Germline CDR1 reads MRHNA; CDR2 reads SNTAGT. The CDR3 coding sequence is TGTGCCAGCAGTGACTCGAACCGACAGGGGGCTTGGGAGCAGTACTTC. As protein: CASSDSNRQGAWEQYF.

The V call is TRBV7-2, the J call TRBJ2-7, with TRBD2 matching 10 bases. V gave up 4 bases and J gave up 6 bases; unmatched junction bases: 9. This CDR3 has 15 residues. In germline, CDR1 is SGHTA, CDR2 FQGNSA. DNA for the CDR3: TGTGCCAGCAGCTGGGGCCTAGCGGGGGCCTTCGAGCAGTACTTC. Its translation: CASSWGLAGAFEQYF. The whole variable domain, remainder taken from reference TRBV7-2 and TRBJ2-7, is GAGVSQSPSNKVTEKGKDVELRCDPISGHTALYWYRQSLGQGLEFLIYFQGNSAPDKSGLPSDRFSAERTGGSVSTLTIQRTQQEDSAVYLCASSWGLAGAFEQYFGPGTRLTVT.

J is TRBJ2-1 and V is TRBV28; a possible D gene is TRBD2 (6 bases). There are 15 residues in the CDR3. Looked up from germline, CDR1 is MDHEN and CDR2 is SYDVKM. With 4 bases removed from V and 4 bases from J, the gap between germline ends came to 14 bases. CDR3 region: CASSSLGEEYNEQFF. The CDR3, as DNA: TGTGCCAGCAGTTCCTTAGGGGAGGAATACAATGAGCAGTTCTTC.

V and J are TRBV21-1 and TRBJ1-2; the table's D call of TRBD1 was not tested on the DNA. TRBV21-1 is tagged as a pseudogene. The CDR3 is made up of 14 amino acids. CDR3 in amino acids: CASSKAGRVSGYTF. In nucleotides, the CDR3 is TGTGCCAGCAGCAAAGCTGGCAGGGTAAGCGGCTACACCTTC.

This clonotype was seen a handful of times. The CDR3, as DNA: TGTGCCAGCAGCCGTTACTATGCGACAGAGACCCAGTACTTC. It codes for CASSRYYATETQYF. The chain uses TRBV5-6 and TRBJ2-5; D remains ambiguous. V was pared by 4 bases and J by 4 bases, with 14 bases between. CDR1 and CDR2 (germline): SGHDT, YYEEEE. The CDR3 loop spans 14 amino acids.

This clonotype was seen a handful of times. The J gene is TRBJ1-4, the V gene TRBV29-1; D gene unclear. Trimming shortened V by 3 bases and J by 6 bases, and 5 bases separated the two germline ends. The CDR3 runs 11 residues. Per the germline V gene, CDR1 is SQVTM and CDR2 is ANQGSEA. In nucleotides, the CDR3 is TGCAGCGTTGATTGGGATGAAAAACTGTTTTTT. This sequence encodes CSVDWDEKLFF.

This clonotype has more than one count but fewer than ten. The chain couples TRBV11-1 to TRBJ2-7; weak D call: TRBD1 (5 bases). The CDR3 totals 13 residues. V gave up 6 bases and J gave up 2 bases, with 11 bases separating them. Germline loops: CDR1 SGHAT, CDR2 FQDESV (reference sequence). In DNA form, the CDR3 reads TGTGCCAGCAGAACAGGTCCCACCTACGAGCAGTACTTC. Translation gives CASRTGPTYEQYF.

The V and J genes are TRBV20-1 and TRBJ2-5; 10 bases agree with TRBD1. CDR3 length: 15 amino acids. With V trimmed by 2 bases and J by 5 bases, 8 bases remained unmatched. Germline V CDR1 and CDR2: DFQATT, SNEGSKA (reference sequence). The CDR3 protein is CSARMWDRGEETQYF. The DNA for the CDR3 is TGCAGTGCTAGAATGTGGGACAGGGGCGAGGAGACCCAGTACTTC.

This clonotype was seen a handful of times. The chain is built from TRBV11-2 and TRBJ2-1; possibly TRBD1 for D (5 bases). Germline CDR1 reads SGHAT; CDR2 reads FQNNGV. The CDR3 runs 14 residues. Trimming pared 5 bases from V and 2 bases from J, leaving 10 bases between. The CDR3 bases are TGTGCCAGCAGCCGTGACAGACCCTACAATGAGCAGTTCTTC. It codes for CASSRDRPYNEQFF.

The V call is TRBV29-1, the J call TRBJ2-5, with D possibly matching TRBD1 (5 bases). Deletions cut 3 bases from V and 4 bases from J, with 9 bases between. CDR1 and CDR2 (germline): SQVTM, ANQGSEA. CDR3 size: 12 residues. The DNA of the CDR3 is TGCAGCGTTGACCAGGGCGGAGAGACCCAGTACTTC. Translation: CSVDQGGETQYF.

The chain has TRBV6-5 and TRBJ1-3, with 7 bases lining up with TRBD1. CDR1 and CDR2 (germline): MNHEY, SVGAGI. The trim removed 6 bases at V and 4 bases at J, leaving 9 bases unmatched. This CDR3 is 15 amino acids long. CDR3 residues: CASSPGQATGNTIYF. CDR3 DNA: TGTGCCAGCAGCCCCGGACAGGCGACCGGAAACACCATATATTTT.

This clonotype was seen only a few times. The rearrangement uses TRBV12-3 or TRBV12-4 and TRBJ1-1, with D maybe TRBD1 (6 bases). This CDR3 comprises 13 residues. V gave up 8 bases and J gave up 0 bases, with 10 bases separating them. As DNA, the CDR3 is TGTGCCAGCCGTGGGGGCATGAACACTGAAGCTTTCTTT. Its translation is CASRGGMNTEAFF.

The chain has TRBV4-2 and TRBJ1-1, with TRBD1 identical over 8 bases. The ends lost 6 bases at V and 8 bases at J; junction bases unmatched: 8. Germline CDR1 and CDR2: LGHNA and YNFKEQ. The CDR3 has 13 amino acids. Here the CDR3 reads CASSRGQADEAFF. The CDR3 DNA reads TGTGCCAGCAGTAGGGGACAGGCCGACGAAGCTTTCTTT.

This chain connects TRBV27 to TRBJ1-2; D remains unclear. Germline V CDR1 and CDR2: MNHEY, SMNVEV (reference sequence). The CDR3 covers 14 residues. The V end was cut by 5 bases, the J end by 4 bases, with 14 bases between. CDR3 region: CASSPRTAAYGYTF. The CDR3 region has the DNA TGTGCCAGCAGTCCTAGAACAGCAGCCTATGGCTACACCTTC.

The rearrangement uses TRBV28 and TRBJ2-7; possibly TRBD2 for D (6 bases). In germline, CDR1 is MDHEN, CDR2 SYDVKM. The CDR3 length is 13 residues. Trimming took 5 bases from V and 2 from J, leaving 10 bases between them. CDR3 protein: CASSAGITYEQYF. As DNA, the CDR3 is TGTGCCAGCAGTGCGGGGATTACCTACGAGCAGTACTTC.

The chain recombines TRBV12-3 or TRBV12-4 with TRBJ1-6; D unresolved. Trimming stripped 5 bases from V and 8 bases from J, with 13 bases between. The CDR3 is 14 amino acids. The CDR3 spells CASSPGPRDSPLHF. The CDR3, as DNA: TGTGCCAGCAGTCCCGGACCGCGCGATTCACCCCTCCACTTT.

The chain carries TRBV5-1 and TRBJ2-7, with 8 bases that match TRBD1. With 4 bases clipped from V and 5 bases from J, the junction kept 14 bases outside the gene matches. This CDR3 contains 16 residues. Looked up from germline, CDR1 is SGHRS and CDR2 is YFSETQ. The CDR3 loop reads CASSVTGAGPWDEQYF. The CDR3 coding sequence is TGCGCCAGCAGCGTGACAGGGGCCGGCCCCTGGGACGAGCAGTACTTC. Using reference TRBV5-1 and TRBJ2-7 for the parts outside the CDR3, the full variable domain is KAGVTQTPRYLIKTRGQQVTLSCSPISGHRSVSWYQQTPGQGLQFLFEYFSETQRNKGNFPGRFSGRQFSNSRSEMNVSTLELGDSALYLCASSVTGAGPWDEQYFGPGTRLTVT.

In this sample, this clonotype turned up many times. The chain has TRBV27 and TRBJ2-2; D is unclear. CDR3 length: 14 amino acids. The V gene's germline CDR1 is MNHEY and CDR2 SMNVEV (reference sequence). Trimming shortened V by 5 bases and J by 8 bases, and 15 bases separated the two germline ends. The CDR3 DNA sequence: TGTGCCAGCAGTGTGACACAAGGAACAGGGGAGCTGTTTTTT. It codes for CASSVTQGTGELFF.

This chain connects TRBV28 to TRBJ1-2; TRBD1 aligns across 8 bases. This CDR3 region has 15 residues. From germline, CDR1 is MDHEN and CDR2 SYDVKM. V shed 5 bases, J shed 6 bases, and the junction held 11 bases outside the gene matches. CDR3 coding DNA: TGTGCCAGCAGTCTCCTTCGACAGGGGCGGGATGGCTACACCTTC. It codes for CASSLLRQGRDGYTF.

This clonotype was picked up a small number of times. This chain joins TRBV2 and TRBJ2-1; 7 bases agree with TRBD2. In germline, CDR1 is SNHLY, CDR2 FYNNEI. The CDR3 is 14 amino acids. Trimming removed 6 bases from V and 5 bases from J; junction bases left unmatched: 7. CDR3 protein: CASRDWLADNEQFF. The CDR3 DNA sequence: TGTGCCAGCAGAGACTGGCTAGCGGACAATGAGCAGTTCTTC.

The chain employs TRBV9 and TRBJ1-3; perhaps TRBD1 as D (6 bases). CDR3 length equals 16 residues. With 0 bases removed from V and 3 bases from J, the gap between germline ends came to 13 bases. CDR1 is SGDLS, CDR2 YYNGEE, per germline. CDR3 DNA sequence: TGTGCCAGCAGCGTAGCTGGGGGCCGGAGTGGAAACACCATATATTTT. Its translation is CASSVAGGRSGNTIYF.

In its sample, this clonotype was seen many times. V and J are TRBV4-1 and TRBJ2-7, with unresolved D. The CDR3 has 16 residues. Trimming removed 0 bases at V and 0 bases at J, with 12 bases between. Germline CDR1 and CDR2: MGHRA and YSYEKL. The CDR3 DNA is TGCGCCAGCAGCCAAGAATCCCTTGGTAGCTCCTACGAGCAGTACTTC. Encoded protein: CASSQESLGSSYEQYF.

The count of this clonotype is one. V is TRBV7-2 and J is TRBJ2-6; 11 bases match TRBD2. V trimming: 3 bases; J trimming: 0 bases; junction bases outside the gene matches: 7. CDR3 length: 19 amino acids. CDR1 and CDR2 from the germline V gene are SGHTA and FQGNSA. The CDR3 DNA follows: TGTGCCAGCAGCTTTCCCCTAGCGGGGGGATCCTCTGGGGCCAACGTCCTGACTTTC. This codes for CASSFPLAGGSSGANVLTF. Drawing the rest from reference TRBV7-2 and TRBJ2-6, the complete variable domain is GAGVSQSPSNKVTEKGKDVELRCDPISGHTALYWYRQSLGQGLEFLIYFQGNSAPDKSGLPSDRFSAERTGGSVSTLTIQRTQQEDSAVYLCASSFPLAGGSSGANVLTFGAGSRLTVL.